The T cell receptor beta chain described here comes from a study of T cell responses to AZD1222 COVID-19 vaccine (dated by TCRdb to the early 2020s). Some background on the complete study: AZD1222 recipients given second doses at about 4 weeks or at about 12 weeks were pooled, since spike-specific TCR depth and breadth were not found to differ between the two schedules. TCR sequencing was performed for 233 trial participants, of whom roughly 200 were given two doses of AZD1222 and approximately 25 were given two doses of MenACWY control vaccine. Trial participants were enrolled by age into 18-55, 56-69 and 70-plus year subgroups, with 148, 28 and 57 TCR-sequenced participants respectively. The study at large found these results: CD4 TCRs associated with the vaccine covered the entire spike protein, and the dominant responses were in regions 160-218 and 743-854. Most participants were white British and females outnumbered males, and the authors suggested that clonal diversity may have been underestimated. Because no day 14 peak-response samples were available, the repertoires could be characterized only after the peak T cell response. After two AZD1222 doses, spike-specific TCR breadth and depth were significantly higher than at day 0 and than in MenACWY recipients. Reportedly, almost half of the unique spike-specific TCRs recognized epitopes lying outside the regions that are mutated in the B.1.351 and B.1.1.7 variants. In the small 56-69-year group, the increase in depth fell short of significance, most likely because of low power. Conclusions about previously exposed vaccinees were limited because only six AZD1222 recipients were SARS-CoV-2 seropositive at baseline.

Per the germline V gene, SGHTA is the CDR1 and FQGNSA is the CDR2. There are 16 amino acids in the CDR3, from cysteine to phenylalanine inclusive. Only the CDR3 DNA is retained, 48 bases long and in frame from the first base. V has 3 bases trimmed and J has 2 bases trimmed; junction bases matching no gene number 7. Concerning this clone itself: No antigen is known for it. Per-nucleotide qualities are absent, and no much larger clonotype sits a single base away.

The CDR3 regions of human TCRbeta chains were subjected to immunosequencing. As for the original processing: TCRs in the repertoires were compared against a reference library of SARS-CoV-2-specific TCRs that had been generated with the MIRA antigen-specificity platform. Breadth was defined as the fraction of unique TCRs that were SARS-CoV-2-associated, and depth was defined as the fraction of total T cells that were SARS-CoV-2-associated. Each spike-specific TCR was assigned to its reactive spike region and to a CD4 or CD8 class using the MIRA data. Log10-transformed breadth and depth values were compared by one-way ANOVA with Sidak's multiple comparisons tests. TCRdb stores this immuneACCESS table with in-frame sequences only. Part of the clones is absent; in the studies checked, under half of the shortfall reflects unresolved V genes, and no reason is known for the rest. V and J calls and clone size are given by that table; D and trimming were obtained from the DNA. Here the sample has about 160,000 clones; 90% to 95% occur a single time. Clones ranked in the top ten supply under 2.5% of the sample.

The time point label of this sample denotes: baseline before first vaccination. Samples from vaccinated people were obtained from the UK trials COV001 and COV002, which included a single-blind randomized controlled phase 2/3 trial of AZD1222 (ChAdOx1 nCoV-19) in healthy adults. For TCRbeta chain sequencing, PBMC samples were collected from trial participants at day 0 and at day 28 after the second dose. The sequence links TRBV7-2 to TRBJ2-7, with 10 central nucleotides matching TRBD2. The sample was peripheral blood, taken on day 0 of AZD1222 vaccination. This TCR came from an adult in good health. The sequenced DNA is TGTGCCAGCAGCTTGAGAGCGGGAGGGGCTACCTACGAGCAGTACTTC. It specifies CASSLRAGGATYEQYF.